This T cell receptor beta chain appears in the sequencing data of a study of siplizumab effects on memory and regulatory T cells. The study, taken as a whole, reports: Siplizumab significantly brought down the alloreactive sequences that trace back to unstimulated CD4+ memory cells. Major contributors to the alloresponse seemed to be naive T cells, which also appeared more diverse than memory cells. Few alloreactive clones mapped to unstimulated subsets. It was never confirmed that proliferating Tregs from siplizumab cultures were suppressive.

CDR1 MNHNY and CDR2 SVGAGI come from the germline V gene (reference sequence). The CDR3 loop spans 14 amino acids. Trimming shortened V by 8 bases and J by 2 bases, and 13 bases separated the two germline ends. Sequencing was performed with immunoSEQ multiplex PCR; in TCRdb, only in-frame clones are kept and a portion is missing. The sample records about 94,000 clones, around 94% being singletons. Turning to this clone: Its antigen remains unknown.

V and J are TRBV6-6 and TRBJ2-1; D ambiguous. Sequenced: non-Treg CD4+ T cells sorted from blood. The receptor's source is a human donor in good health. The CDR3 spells CASRQDLPYNEQFF. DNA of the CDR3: TGTGCCAGCCGTCAGGACCTACCCTACAATGAGCAGTTCTTC.